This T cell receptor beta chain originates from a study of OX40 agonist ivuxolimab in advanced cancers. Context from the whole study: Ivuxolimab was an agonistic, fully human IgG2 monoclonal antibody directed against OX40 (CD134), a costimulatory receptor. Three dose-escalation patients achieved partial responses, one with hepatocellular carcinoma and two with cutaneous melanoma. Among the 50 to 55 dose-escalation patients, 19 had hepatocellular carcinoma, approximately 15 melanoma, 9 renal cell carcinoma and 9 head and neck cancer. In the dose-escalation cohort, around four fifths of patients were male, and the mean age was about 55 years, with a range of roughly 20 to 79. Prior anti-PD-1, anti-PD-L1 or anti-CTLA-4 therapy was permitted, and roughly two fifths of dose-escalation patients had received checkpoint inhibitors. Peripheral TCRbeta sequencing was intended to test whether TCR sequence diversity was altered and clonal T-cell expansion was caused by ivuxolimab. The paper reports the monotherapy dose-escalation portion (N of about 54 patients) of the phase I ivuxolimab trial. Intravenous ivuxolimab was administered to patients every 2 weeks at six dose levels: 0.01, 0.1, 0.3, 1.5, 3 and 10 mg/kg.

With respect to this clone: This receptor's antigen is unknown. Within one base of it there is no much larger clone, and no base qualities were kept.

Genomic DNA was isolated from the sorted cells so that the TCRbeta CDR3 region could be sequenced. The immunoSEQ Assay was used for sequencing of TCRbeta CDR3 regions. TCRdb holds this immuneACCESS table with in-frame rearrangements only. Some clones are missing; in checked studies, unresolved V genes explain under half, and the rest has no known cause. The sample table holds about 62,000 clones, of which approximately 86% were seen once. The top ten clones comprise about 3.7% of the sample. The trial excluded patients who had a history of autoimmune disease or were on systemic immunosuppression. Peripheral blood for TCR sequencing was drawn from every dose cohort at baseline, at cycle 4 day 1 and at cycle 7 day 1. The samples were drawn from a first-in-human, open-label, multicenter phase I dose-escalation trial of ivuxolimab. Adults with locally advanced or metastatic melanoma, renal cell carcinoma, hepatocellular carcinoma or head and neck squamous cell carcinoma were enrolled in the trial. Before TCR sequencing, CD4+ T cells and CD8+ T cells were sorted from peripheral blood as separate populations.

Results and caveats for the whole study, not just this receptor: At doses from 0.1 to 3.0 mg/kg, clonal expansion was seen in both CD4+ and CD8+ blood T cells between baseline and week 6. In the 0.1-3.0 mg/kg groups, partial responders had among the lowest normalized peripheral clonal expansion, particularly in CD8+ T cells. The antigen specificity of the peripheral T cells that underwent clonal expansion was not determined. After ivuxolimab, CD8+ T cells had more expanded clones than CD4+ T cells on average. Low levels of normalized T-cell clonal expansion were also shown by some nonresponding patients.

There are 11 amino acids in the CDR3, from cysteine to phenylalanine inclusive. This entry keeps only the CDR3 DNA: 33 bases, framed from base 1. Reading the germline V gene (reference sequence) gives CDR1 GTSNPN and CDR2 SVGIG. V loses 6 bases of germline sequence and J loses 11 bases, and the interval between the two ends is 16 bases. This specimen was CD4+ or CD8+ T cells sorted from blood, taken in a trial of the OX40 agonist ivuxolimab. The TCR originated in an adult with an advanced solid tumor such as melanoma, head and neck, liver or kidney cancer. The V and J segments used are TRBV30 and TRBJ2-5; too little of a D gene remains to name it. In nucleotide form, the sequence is TGTGCCTGTGAGAGATGGGGTGTGCAGTACTTC. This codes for CACERWGVQYF. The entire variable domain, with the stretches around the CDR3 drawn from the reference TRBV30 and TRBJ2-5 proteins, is SQTIHQWPATLVQPVGSPLSLECTVEGTSNPNLYWYRQAAGRGLQLLFYSVGIGQISSEVPQNLSASRPQDRQFILSSKKLLLSDSGFYLCACERWGVQYFGPGTRLLVL.